The 10 T cell receptor beta chains listed next were all sequenced from one sample in a study of STAT5B mutations in CD4+ large granular lymphocyte leukemia. Sequencing used immunoSEQ multiplex PCR; TCRdb keeps in-frame clones, though not all of them. The data contain about 36,000 clones, more than 65% of them singletons. The sample was CD4+ T cells from blood buffy coats. All receptors derive from a human donor in good health.

This clone has only a few counts. V usage is TRBV30 and J usage is TRBJ1-1; D unresolved. From germline, CDR1 is GTSNPN and CDR2 SVGIG (reference sequence). V dropped 0 bases and J dropped 0 bases, with 8 bases sitting between them. This CDR3 is 14 amino acids long. The CDR3 reads CAWSVGLMNTEAFF. The CDR3 DNA sequence: TGTGCCTGGAGTGTAGGGCTGATGAACACTGAAGCTTTCTTT.

This clone was counted only a few times. The chain employs TRBV7-6 and TRBJ1-5; 8 nucleotides line up with TRBD1. V shed 5 bases and J 0 bases; nucleotides not matched to a gene: 9. The CDR3 length is 17 residues. Germline V gene lookup returns CDR1 SGHVS and CDR2 FNYEAQ. CDR3 residues: CASSRTDRAYSNQPQHF. The CDR3 nucleotides read TGTGCCAGCAGCCGAACGGACAGGGCCTATAGCAATCAGCCCCAGCATTTT.

The chain combines TRBV2 with TRBJ2-1, with 9 bases aligning to TRBD2. There are 18 residues in the CDR3. Germline CDR1 reads SNHLY; CDR2 reads FYNNEI. Trimming cost V 2 bases and J 6 bases; bases outside gene matches: 14. Written as DNA, the CDR3 is TGTGCCAGCAGTGAATCGGTTAATCCTAGCGGGGAGCTCAATGAGCAGTTCTTC. Its translation is CASSESVNPSGELNEQFF.

The genes are TRBV11-2 and TRBJ2-1; perhaps TRBD2 as D (6 bases). The V and J ends lost 1 base and 3 bases respectively, with 13 bases between them. The CDR3 is 16 residues long. Germline loops: CDR1 SGHAT, CDR2 FQNNGV. In DNA, the CDR3 is TGTGCCAGCAGCTTAGCTGCGGGGAAGTTCTACAATGAGCAGTTCTTC. Translated, it gives CASSLAAGKFYNEQFF.

V gene TRBV30 combines with J gene TRBJ2-1, with D uncertain. The CDR3 runs 14 residues. The germline V gene encodes CDR1 GTSNPN and CDR2 SVGIG (reference sequence). With 3 bases removed from V and 0 bases from J, the gap between germline ends came to 9 bases. In nucleotides, the CDR3 is TGTGCCTGGAGCCGTACGAGCTCCTACAATGAGCAGTTCTTC. It codes for CAWSRTSSYNEQFF.

Written as DNA, the CDR3 is TGTGCCAGCAGCCCCCCACAGGGGGCGACTGAAAAACTGTTTTTT. This gives the protein CASSPPQGATEKLFF. The genes are TRBV28 and TRBJ1-4, with 9 nucleotides matching TRBD1. From germline, CDR1 is MDHEN and CDR2 SYDVKM. CDR3 size: 15 residues. The trim removed 6 bases at V and 7 bases at J, leaving 9 bases unmatched.

This chain uses TRBV27 with TRBJ1-4; no definite D call. The CDR3 loop spans 16 amino acids. Germline CDR1 is MNHEY and CDR2 is SMNVEV (reference sequence). Trimming removed 6 bases at V and 0 bases at J, with 14 bases between. The chain's CDR3 is CASRRTGDTTNEKLFF. The CDR3 region has the DNA TGTGCCAGCAGAAGGACGGGAGACACAACTAATGAAAAACTGTTTTTT.

Only one count was recorded for this clone. The chain recombines TRBV27 with TRBJ1-2; TRBD1 matches at 8 bases. The V gene end was trimmed by 2 bases and the J gene end by 10 bases; junction bases not matched to a gene: 9. The CDR3 covers 14 residues. The germline gives CDR1 MNHEY, CDR2 SMNVEV (reference sequence). The chain's CDR3 is CASSLAQGGSAYTF. CDR3 bases: TGTGCCAGCAGTTTAGCACAGGGGGGATCCGCCTACACCTTC.

The rearrangement uses TRBV28 and TRBJ2-7, with D perhaps matching TRBD1 (6 bases). V lost 2 bases and J 12 bases, leaving 17 bases between the germline ends. This CDR3 spans 13 amino acids. CDR1 and CDR2 from the germline V gene are MDHEN and SYDVKM. CDR3 sequence reads: CASSLDWQGSRYF. Written as DNA, the CDR3 is TGTGCCAGCAGTTTAGATTGGCAGGGGAGTCGGTACTTC.

The V and J genes are TRBV19 and TRBJ1-2, with 7 bases fitting TRBD1. This CDR3 comprises 15 residues. CDR1 and CDR2 from the germline V gene are LNHDA and SQIVND (reference sequence). V dropped 4 bases and J dropped 0; count of bases not matched to a gene: 5. The CDR3: CASSTGTATNYGYTF. For the CDR3, the DNA is TGTGCCAGTAGTACGGGGACAGCCACTAACTATGGCTACACCTTC.